A single sample is the source of the 8 T cell receptor beta chains below, sequenced in a study of cytomegalovirus exposure and HLA in healthy donors. Use of 60 Vbeta and 13 Jbeta primers characterized the PCR. TCRdb keeps only in-frame clones here, not all; method: immunoSEQ multiplex PCR. Its table lists around 150,000 clones. Sequences were obtained from PBMCs. The receptors shown here come from a man in his forties or fifties in good health and CMV-seronegative.

The chain carries TRBV20-1 and TRBJ2-7; no clear D. Germline V gene sequence: CDR1 DFQATT, CDR2 SNEGSKA (reference sequence). The germline V and J ends were trimmed by 3 bases and 9 bases, with 12 bases remaining between them. The CDR3 totals 11 residues. The CDR3 is CSASVPTGQYF. The DNA for the CDR3 is TGCAGTGCTAGCGTCCCCACGGGGCAGTACTTC.

This chain joins TRBV9 and TRBJ2-5; no clear D. V was pared by 3 bases and J by 5 bases, with 8 bases between. The CDR3 runs 12 residues. CDR1 SGDLS and CDR2 YYNGEE come from the germline V gene. The CDR3 region is CASSASQETQYF. The CDR3 DNA is TGTGCCAGCAGCGCCTCGCAGGAGACCCAGTACTTC. The full variable domain, completed using reference TRBV9 and TRBJ2-5, is DSGVTQTPKHLITATGQRVTLRCSPRSGDLSVYWYQQSLDQGLQFLIQYYNGEERAKGNILERFSAQQFPDLHSELNLSSLELGDSALYFCASSASQETQYFGPGTRLLVL.

The chain has TRBV5-1 and TRBJ2-7; a possible D gene is TRBD2 (5 bases). Germline V gene lookup returns CDR1 SGHRS and CDR2 YFSETQ. The V end lost 1 base, the J end lost 4 bases, and 12 bases lay between the germline ends. This CDR3 has 14 amino acids. CDR3 protein: CASSLSVSEYEQYF. The CDR3 coding sequence is TGCGCCAGCAGCTTGTCAGTTAGCGAGTACGAGCAGTACTTC.

Here the CDR3 DNA reads TGTGCCAGCAGCTACATGGACACACCTACCTACAATGAGCAGTTCTTC. Amino acids: CASSYMDTPTYNEQFF. The chain combines TRBV7-9 with TRBJ2-1; the D gene is possibly TRBD1 (5 bases). Germline CDR1 SEHNR, CDR2 FQNEAQ (reference sequence). V lost 4 bases, J lost 2 bases, and 15 bases lay in between. The CDR3 consists of 16 residues.

The chain uses TRBV7-3 and TRBJ2-2, with 8 bases matching TRBD1. CDR1 SGHTA and CDR2 FQGTGA come from the germline V gene. V trimming: 4 bases; J trimming: 4 bases; junction bases outside the gene matches: 8. This CDR3 is built from 16 residues. In DNA form, the CDR3 reads TGTGCCAGCAGCTCCTATCAGGGGGCTGGCACCGGGGAGCTGTTTTTT. Amino acids: CASSSYQGAGTGELFF.

The chain recombines TRBV4-3 with TRBJ1-3; D gene unclear. The V end lost 4 bases, the J end lost 0 bases, and 10 bases lay between the germline ends. The CDR3 loop spans 15 amino acids. Germline CDR1 LGHNA, CDR2 YSLEER. This chain's CDR3 is CASSRSESSGNTIYF. CDR3 nucleotide sequence: TGCGCCAGCAGCCGGTCCGAGAGCTCTGGAAACACCATATATTTT.

This chain connects TRBV7-2 to TRBJ2-1, with 11 bases aligning to TRBD2. The CDR3 covers 16 residues. The V and J ends lost 5 bases and 8 bases, in that order; junction bases with no gene match: 11. Germline assignment: CDR1 SGHTA and CDR2 FQGNSA. The CDR3 region has the DNA TGTGCCAGCAGCGCGTCGGGTAGCGGGGGGGCGTATGAGCAGTTCTTC. Its translation is CASSASGSGGAYEQFF.

The chain links TRBV27 to TRBJ2-7; TRBD1 agrees at 12 bases. CDR1 MNHEY and CDR2 SMNVEV come from the germline V gene (reference sequence). The CDR3 length is 15 residues. After removal of 3 bases from V and 6 bases from J, the junction contained 6 bases not matched to a gene. DNA of the CDR3: TGTGCCAGCAGTTTCGGGACAGGGGGCGTCTCCGAGCAGTACTTC. Residues: CASSFGTGGVSEQYF.